The 20 T cell receptor beta chains listed next were all sequenced from one sample in a study of cytomegalovirus exposure and HLA in healthy donors. Researchers ran the PCR with 60 Vbeta and 13 Jbeta primers. The data were produced by immunoSEQ multiplex PCR, yet TCRdb's version contains in-frame clones alone and is incomplete. The sample holds 65,000 to 75,000 clones, around 62% seen once. Sequencing used PBMCs. The source is a man in his forties or fifties in good health and CMV-seropositive.

The chain combines TRBV11-3 with TRBJ2-1; tentatively, D is TRBD2 (6 bases). Germline V gives CDR1 SGHNT, CDR2 YENEEA. The CDR3 sequence is 17 residues long. Trimming stripped 1 base from V and 2 bases from J, with 15 bases between. CDR3 residues: CASSLGVEGGTYNEQFF. The DNA for the CDR3 is TGTGCCAGCAGCTTAGGCGTTGAAGGCGGGACCTACAATGAGCAGTTCTTC.

The chain couples TRBV4-2 to TRBJ1-1; 11 bases map to TRBD1. The V and J ends lost 5 bases and 7 bases, in that order; junction bases with no gene match: 6. The CDR3 has 14 residues. Germline V gives CDR1 LGHNA, CDR2 YNFKEQ. The CDR3 spells CASSTDRGRGEAFF. The CDR3 region has the DNA TGTGCCAGCAGCACGGACAGGGGGCGCGGTGAAGCTTTCTTT.

This chain links TRBV4-1 with TRBJ2-3, with 15 bases identical to TRBD2. The CDR3 runs to 18 residues. After removal of 0 bases from V and 2 bases from J, the junction contained 3 bases not matched to a gene. Per germline, CDR1 MGHRA and CDR2 YSYEKL. In DNA, the CDR3 is TGCGCCAGCAGCCAAGAGGGGACTAGCGGGGGGCCCACAGATACGCAGTATTTT. Translation: CASSQEGTSGGPTDTQYF.

The rearrangement uses TRBV6-1 and TRBJ2-7; TRBD1 matches at 9 bases. Germline-derived CDR1 and CDR2 are MNHNS and SASEGT. This CDR3 comprises 14 residues. The ends lost 7 bases at V and 3 bases at J; junction bases unmatched: 7. The CDR3 DNA is TGTGCCAGCATTACGGGACAGGGTCTCTACGAGCAGTACTTC. Amino acids: CASITGQGLYEQYF.

The V and J genes are TRBV5-4 and TRBJ2-1; D is possibly TRBD2 (6 bases). This CDR3 comprises 14 residues. V was clipped by 5 bases and J by 7 bases, with 16 bases between them. The V gene's germline CDR1 is SGHNT and CDR2 YYREEE (reference sequence). CDR3 nucleotide sequence: TGTGCCAGCAGTAACGGGGAGGATAGGAATGAGCAGTTCTTC. Protein: CASSNGEDRNEQFF.

This clone was seen only a few times. V is TRBV13 and J is TRBJ1-6; D gene unclear. CDR3 size: 16 residues. The ends were cut back, 6 bases at V and 9 bases at J, with 21 bases in the middle. Germline-derived CDR1 and CDR2 are PRHDT and FYEKMQ (reference sequence). This CDR3 is CASSFWSRDEGSPLHF. Written as DNA, the CDR3 is TGTGCCAGCAGTTTCTGGTCAAGGGATGAGGGTTCACCCCTCCACTTT.

The gene calls are TRBV6-6 and TRBJ1-1; 7 nucleotides match TRBD1. J lost 0 bases, V lost 5 bases, and 6 bases had no gene match. There are 15 residues in the CDR3. Per the germline V gene, CDR1 is MNHNY and CDR2 is SVGAGI (reference sequence). The CDR3 bases are TGTGCCAGCAGTCCAGGGGGTGGGATGAACACTGAAGCTTTCTTT. Translation: CASSPGGGMNTEAFF.

This chain uses TRBV18 with TRBJ2-4; 8 positions agree with TRBD1. CDR1 is KGHSH, CDR2 LQKENI, per germline. The CDR3 totals 14 residues. The ends lost 3 bases at V and 8 bases at J; junction bases unmatched: 6. The DNA for the CDR3 is TGTGCCAGCTCACCCGGACAGGGTAGGGACATTCAGTACTTC. It encodes CASSPGQGRDIQYF. Drawing the rest from reference TRBV18 and TRBJ2-4, the complete variable domain is NAGVMQNPRHLVRRRGQEARLRCSPMKGHSHVYWYRQLPEEGLKFMVYLQKENIIDESGMPKERFSAEFPKEGPSILRIQQVVRGDSAAYFCASSPGQGRDIQYFGAGTRLSVL.

The table lists this clone with a few counts. This chain links TRBV6-6 with TRBJ1-2, with a possible D match to TRBD1 (5 bases). The CDR3 runs 13 residues. The germline gives CDR1 MNHNY, CDR2 SVGAGI (reference sequence). Deletions cut 5 bases from V and 13 bases from J, with 20 bases between. Here the CDR3 DNA reads TGTGCCAGCAGTGGCCGGGGCCCCCCGGGAGTCACCTTC. Protein sequence: CASSGRGPPGVTF.

This clone was seen a handful of times. This chain uses TRBV29-1 with TRBJ2-7, with 10 bases lining up with TRBD1. Germline CDR1 SQVTM, CDR2 ANQGSEA. V was clipped by 2 bases and J by 5 bases; unmatched bases: 3. The CDR3 has 13 residues. The CDR3 protein is CSVERDRGHEQYF. CDR3 sequence (DNA): TGCAGCGTTGAAAGGGACAGGGGCCACGAGCAGTACTTC.

The chain links TRBV19 to TRBJ2-2; 9 bases fit TRBD1. Germline assignment: CDR1 LNHDA and CDR2 SQIVND (reference sequence). The V and J ends lost 3 bases and 5 bases, in that order; junction bases with no gene match: 7. CDR3 length: 16 residues. The CDR3 loop reads CASSIRGQGETGELFF. CDR3 nucleotides: TGTGCCAGTAGTATTCGGGGACAGGGAGAGACCGGGGAGCTGTTTTTT. Drawing the rest from reference TRBV19 and TRBJ2-2, the complete variable domain is DGGITQSPKYLFRKEGQNVTLSCEQNLNHDAMYWYRQDPGQGLRLIYYSQIVNDFQKGDIAEGYSVSREKKESFPLTVTSAQKNPTAFYLCASSIRGQGETGELFFGEGSRLTVL.

This clone was counted between two and nine times. Other DNA sequences of this sample code for an identical CDR3. This chain joins TRBV5-1 and TRBJ2-5, with D hard to call. The CDR3 runs 14 residues. Trimming left V 0 bases short and J 1 base short, with 7 bases between. Germline CDR1 reads SGHRS; CDR2 reads YFSETQ. The CDR3 nucleotides read TGCGCCAGCAGCTTGGTCTCTAGCCAAGAGACCCAGTACTTC. Its translation is CASSLVSSQETQYF.

V usage is TRBV4-1 and J usage is TRBJ2-1; 9 bases agree with TRBD2. V lost 1 base, J lost 5 bases, and 6 bases stayed unmatched. The CDR3 covers 16 residues. From germline, CDR1 is MGHRA and CDR2 YSYEKL. The CDR3 nucleotides read TGCGCCAGCAGCCAAGCCTTGCTAGCGGGAAACAATGAGCAGTTCTTC. Amino acid sequence: CASSQALLAGNNEQFF.

This clone was observed a handful of times. The J gene is TRBJ2-3, the V gene TRBV7-9; D is possibly TRBD2 (6 bases). CDR1 is SEHNR and CDR2 is FQNEAQ in the germline V gene (reference sequence). Trimming cost V 1 base and J 1 base, with 9 bases left between them. CDR3 length: 15 residues. CDR3 DNA: TGTGCCAGCAGCTTAGTGGCTAGCGGCACAGATACGCAGTATTTT. Translated: CASSLVASGTDTQYF.

The DNA of the CDR3 is TGCGCCAGCAGCCAAGTTTGGACAGGGAGCGAGCAGTACTTC. Translation gives CASSQVWTGSEQYF. This chain links TRBV4-1 with TRBJ2-7; 8 nucleotides match TRBD1. This CDR3 is 14 amino acids long. V lost 1 base, J lost 6 bases, and 5 bases stayed unmatched. CDR1 is MGHRA, CDR2 YSYEKL, per germline.

This clone has more than one count but fewer than ten. CDR3 residues: CASSQDLLARVNEQFF. CDR3 DNA sequence: TGCGCCAGCAGCCAAGATTTACTAGCTAGGGTTAATGAGCAGTTCTTC. This chain uses TRBV4-1 with TRBJ2-1, with a tentative D call TRBD2 (6 bases). The CDR3 contains 16 residues. V lost 0 bases, J lost 7 bases, and 16 bases lay in between. Germline V gene sequence: CDR1 MGHRA, CDR2 YSYEKL.

The chain uses TRBV30 and TRBJ1-1; D is ambiguous. V was shortened by 2 bases and J by 8 bases, with 15 bases between the two germline ends. In germline, CDR1 is GTSNPN, CDR2 SVGIG (reference sequence). This CDR3 contains 13 residues. CDR3 region: CAWSLSSQAEAFF. DNA for the CDR3: TGTGCCTGGAGTCTATCCTCTCAAGCCGAAGCTTTCTTT.

This clone occurred once. The chain links TRBV4-3 to TRBJ2-7, with D tentatively TRBD2 (5 bases). The CDR3 has 17 residues. Looked up from germline, CDR1 is LGHNA and CDR2 is YSLEER. V dropped 3 bases and J dropped 2 bases, with 20 bases sitting between them. The CDR3 spells CASSHQVGTGSAYEQYF. The CDR3 region has the DNA TGCGCCAGCAGCCACCAAGTGGGCACGGGAAGCGCCTACGAGCAGTACTTC.

The chain carries TRBV5-1 and TRBJ2-3, with 10 nucleotides matching TRBD2. CDR1 is SGHRS, CDR2 YFSETQ, per germline. The J segment lost 5 bases and the V segment lost 4 bases, leaving 10 bases of the junction unmatched. The CDR3 is 16 residues long. DNA of the CDR3: TGCGCCAGCAGCCAATATTTAGCGGGGGGCAGAGATACGCAGTATTTT. Protein: CASSQYLAGGRDTQYF.

The sample holds a few counts of this clone. The chain has TRBV19 and TRBJ2-7; 9 nucleotides align to TRBD1. J gave up 4 bases and V 7 bases, and 5 bases lay outside the gene matches. Germline assignment: CDR1 LNHDA and CDR2 SQIVND (reference sequence). This CDR3 region has 13 residues. This chain's CDR3 is CASTADRGYEQYF. The CDR3 DNA sequence: TGTGCCAGTACCGCGGACAGGGGTTACGAGCAGTACTTC.